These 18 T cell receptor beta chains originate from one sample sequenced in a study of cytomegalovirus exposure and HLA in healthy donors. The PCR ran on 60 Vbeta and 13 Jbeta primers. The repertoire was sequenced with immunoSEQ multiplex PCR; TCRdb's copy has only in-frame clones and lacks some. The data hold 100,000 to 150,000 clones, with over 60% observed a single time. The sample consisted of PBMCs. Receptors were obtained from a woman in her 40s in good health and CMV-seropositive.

This CDR3 is CASSYSSLRTDTQYF. The DNA of the CDR3 is TGTGCCAGCAGTTACTCGAGCCTCCGCACAGATACGCAGTATTTT. The chain joins TRBV6-5 to TRBJ2-3; D is ambiguous. CDR3 length: 15 amino acids. The V and J ends lost 0 bases and 1 base respectively, with 8 bases between them. Per germline, CDR1 MNHEY and CDR2 SVGAGI.

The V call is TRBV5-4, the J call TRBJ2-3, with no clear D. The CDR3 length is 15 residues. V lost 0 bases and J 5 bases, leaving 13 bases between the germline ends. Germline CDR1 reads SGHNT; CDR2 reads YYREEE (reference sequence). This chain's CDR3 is CASSLGATAQDTQYF. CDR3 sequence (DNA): TGTGCCAGCAGCTTGGGGGCTACCGCCCAAGATACGCAGTATTTT. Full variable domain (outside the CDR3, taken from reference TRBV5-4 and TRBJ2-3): ETGVTQSPTHLIKTRGQQVTLRCSSQSGHNTVSWYQQALGQGPQFIFQYYREEENGRGNFPPRFSGLQFPNYSSELNVNALELDDSALYLCASSLGATAQDTQYFGPGTRLTVL.

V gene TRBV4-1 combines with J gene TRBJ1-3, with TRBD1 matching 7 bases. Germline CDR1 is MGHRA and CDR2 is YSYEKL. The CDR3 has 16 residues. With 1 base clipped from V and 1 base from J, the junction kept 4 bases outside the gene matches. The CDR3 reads CASSQGGQNSGNTIYF. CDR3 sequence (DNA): TGCGCCAGCAGCCAAGGGGGACAGAATTCTGGAAACACCATATATTTT.

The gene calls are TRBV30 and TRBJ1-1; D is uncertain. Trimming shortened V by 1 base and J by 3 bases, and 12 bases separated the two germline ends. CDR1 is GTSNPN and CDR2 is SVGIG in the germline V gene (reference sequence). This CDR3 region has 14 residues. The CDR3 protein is CAWSEWGVDTEAFF. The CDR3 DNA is TGTGCCTGGAGTGAATGGGGAGTTGACACTGAAGCTTTCTTT.

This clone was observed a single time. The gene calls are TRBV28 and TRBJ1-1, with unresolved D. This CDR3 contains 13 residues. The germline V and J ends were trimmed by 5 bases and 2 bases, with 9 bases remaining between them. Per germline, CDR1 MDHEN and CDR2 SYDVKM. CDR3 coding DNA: TGTGCCAGCAGTCCCCCCTTAAACACTGAAGCTTTCTTT. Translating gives CASSPPLNTEAFF.

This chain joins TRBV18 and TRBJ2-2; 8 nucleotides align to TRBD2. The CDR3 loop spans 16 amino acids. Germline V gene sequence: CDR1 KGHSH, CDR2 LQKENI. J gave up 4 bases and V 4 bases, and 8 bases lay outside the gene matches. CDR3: CASSLTGGLSTGELFF. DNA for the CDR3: TGTGCCAGCTCACTCACGGGAGGGCTCTCCACCGGGGAGCTGTTTTTT. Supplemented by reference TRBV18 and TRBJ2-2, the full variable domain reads NAGVMQNPRHLVRRRGQEARLRCSPMKGHSHVYWYRQLPEEGLKFMVYLQKENIIDESGMPKERFSAEFPKEGPSILRIQQVVRGDSAAYFCASSLTGGLSTGELFFGEGSRLTVL.

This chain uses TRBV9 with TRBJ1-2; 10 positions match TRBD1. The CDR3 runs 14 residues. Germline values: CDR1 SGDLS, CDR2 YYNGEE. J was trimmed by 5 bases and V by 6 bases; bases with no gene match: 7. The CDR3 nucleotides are TGTGCCAGCACCGGGACAGGGGACGGGTATGGCTACACCTTC. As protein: CASTGTGDGYGYTF. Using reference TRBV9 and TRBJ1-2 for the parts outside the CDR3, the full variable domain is DSGVTQTPKHLITATGQRVTLRCSPRSGDLSVYWYQQSLDQGLQFLIQYYNGEERAKGNILERFSAQQFPDLHSELNLSSLELGDSALYFCASTGTGDGYGYTFGSGTRLTVV.

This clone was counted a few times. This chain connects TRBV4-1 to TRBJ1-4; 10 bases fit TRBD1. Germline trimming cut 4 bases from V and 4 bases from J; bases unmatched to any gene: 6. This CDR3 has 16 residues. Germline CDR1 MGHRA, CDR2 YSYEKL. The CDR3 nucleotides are TGCGCCAGCAGCCTCGGGGGACAGGGGAATAATGAAAAACTGTTTTTT. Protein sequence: CASSLGGQGNNEKLFF.

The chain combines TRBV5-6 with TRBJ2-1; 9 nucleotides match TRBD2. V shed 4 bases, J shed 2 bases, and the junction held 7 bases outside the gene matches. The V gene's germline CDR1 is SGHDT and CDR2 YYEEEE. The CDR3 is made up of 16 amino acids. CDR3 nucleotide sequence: TGTGCCAGCAGCCTTAGGACTAGCGACACCTACAATGAGCAGTTCTTC. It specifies CASSLRTSDTYNEQFF.

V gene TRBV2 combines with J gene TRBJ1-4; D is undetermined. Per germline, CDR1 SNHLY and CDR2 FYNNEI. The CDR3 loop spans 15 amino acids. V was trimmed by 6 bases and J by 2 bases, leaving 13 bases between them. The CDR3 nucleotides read TGTGCCAGCAGCGCAAGACAACCCACTAATGAAAAACTGTTTTTT. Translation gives CASSARQPTNEKLFF.

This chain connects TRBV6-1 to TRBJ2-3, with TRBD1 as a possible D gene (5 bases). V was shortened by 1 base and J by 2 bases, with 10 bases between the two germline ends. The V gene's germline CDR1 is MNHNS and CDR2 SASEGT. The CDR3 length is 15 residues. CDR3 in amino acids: CASSEGGHFTDTQYF. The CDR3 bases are TGTGCCAGCAGTGAAGGAGGACACTTCACAGATACGCAGTATTTT.

The CDR3 here is CASSLGAGYEQFF. In DNA, the CDR3 is TGTGCCAGCAGCTTAGGAGCTGGGTATGAGCAGTTCTTC. The J gene is TRBJ2-1, the V gene TRBV7-3; no firm D call. The V end lost 2 bases, the J end lost 8 bases, and 10 bases lay between the germline ends. The CDR3 runs to 13 residues. Germline V CDR1 and CDR2: SGHTA, FQGTGA.

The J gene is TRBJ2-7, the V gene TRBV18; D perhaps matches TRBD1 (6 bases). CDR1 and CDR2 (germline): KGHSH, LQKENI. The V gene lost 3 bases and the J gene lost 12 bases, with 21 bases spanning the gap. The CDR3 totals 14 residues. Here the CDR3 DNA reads TGTGCCAGCTCACCTTCCGGGCAAGGGCAGGGGATGTACTTC. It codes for CASSPSGQGQGMYF. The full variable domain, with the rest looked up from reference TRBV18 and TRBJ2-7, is NAGVMQNPRHLVRRRGQEARLRCSPMKGHSHVYWYRQLPEEGLKFMVYLQKENIIDESGMPKERFSAEFPKEGPSILRIQQVVRGDSAAYFCASSPSGQGQGMYFGPGTRLTVT.

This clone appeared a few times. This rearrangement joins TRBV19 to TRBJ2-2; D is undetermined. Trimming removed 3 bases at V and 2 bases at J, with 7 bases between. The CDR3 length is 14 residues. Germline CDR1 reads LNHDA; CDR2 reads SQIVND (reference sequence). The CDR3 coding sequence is TGTGCCAGTAGTATGTCACTTAACACCGGGGAGCTGTTTTTT. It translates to CASSMSLNTGELFF.

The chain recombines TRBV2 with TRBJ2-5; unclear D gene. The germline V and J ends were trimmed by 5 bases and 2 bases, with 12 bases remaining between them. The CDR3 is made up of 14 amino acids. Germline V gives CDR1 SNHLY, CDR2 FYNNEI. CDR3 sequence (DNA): TGTGCCAGCAGTAAGTCCACATCTCAAGAGACCCAGTACTTC. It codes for CASSKSTSQETQYF.

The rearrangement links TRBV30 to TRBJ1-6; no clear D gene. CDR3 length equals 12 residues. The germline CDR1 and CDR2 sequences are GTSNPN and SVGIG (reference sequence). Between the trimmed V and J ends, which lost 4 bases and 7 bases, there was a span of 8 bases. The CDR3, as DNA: TGTGCCTGGATGTTTAAAAATTCACCCCTCCACTTT. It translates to CAWMFKNSPLHF.

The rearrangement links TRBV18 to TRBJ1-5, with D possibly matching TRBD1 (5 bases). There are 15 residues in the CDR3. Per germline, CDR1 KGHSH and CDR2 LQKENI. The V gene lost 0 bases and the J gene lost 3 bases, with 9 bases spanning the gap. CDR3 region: CASSPPGAYNQPQHF. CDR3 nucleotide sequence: TGTGCCAGCTCACCACCAGGGGCTTACAATCAGCCCCAGCATTTT.

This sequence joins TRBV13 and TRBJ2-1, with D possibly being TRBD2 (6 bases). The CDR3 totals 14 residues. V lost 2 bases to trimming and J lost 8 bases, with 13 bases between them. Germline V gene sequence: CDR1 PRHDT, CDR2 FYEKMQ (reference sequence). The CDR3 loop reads CASSLSGAGDEQFF. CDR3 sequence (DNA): TGTGCCAGCAGCTTAAGTGGAGCGGGCGATGAGCAGTTCTTC.